This T cell receptor (beta chain) was recovered during a study of T cell changes during pregnancy in multiple sclerosis. CDR1 KGHSH and CDR2 LQKENI come from the germline V gene. Trimming at V came to 4 bases and at J to 3 bases, leaving 6 bases not matched to a gene. The CDR3 totals 16 residues. Repertoires were generated with immunoSEQ multiplex PCR, while TCRdb's copy carries only in-frame clones and drops some. The sample shows tens of thousands of clones, 92% of them seen only once. The clonotype comes from a female donor in good health, enrolled as a control in a pregnancy study. The chain recombines TRBV18 with TRBJ2-3; TRBD2 matches 11 bases. Here the sequenced sample was peripheral blood, taken in the first trimester of pregnancy. The CDR3: CASSRTLAGGTDTQYF. The CDR3 region has the DNA TGTGCCAGCTCACGAACTCTAGCGGGGGGAACAGATACGCAGTATTTT.